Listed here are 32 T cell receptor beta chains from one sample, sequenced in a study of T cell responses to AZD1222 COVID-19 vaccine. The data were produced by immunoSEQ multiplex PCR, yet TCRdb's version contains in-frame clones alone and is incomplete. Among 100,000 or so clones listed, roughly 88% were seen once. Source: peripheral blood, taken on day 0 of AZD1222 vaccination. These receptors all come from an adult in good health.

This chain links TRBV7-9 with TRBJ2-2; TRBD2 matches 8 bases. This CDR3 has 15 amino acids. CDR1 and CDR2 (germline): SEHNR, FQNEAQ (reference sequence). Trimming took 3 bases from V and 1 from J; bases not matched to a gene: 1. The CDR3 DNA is TGTGCCAGCAGCTTTACTAGCGGGAACACCGGGGAGCTGTTTTTT. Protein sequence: CASSFTSGNTGELFF. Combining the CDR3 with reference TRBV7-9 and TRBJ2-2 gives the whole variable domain DTGVSQNPRHKITKRGQNVTFRCDPISEHNRLYWYRQTLGQGPEFLTYFQNEAQLEKSRLLSDRFSAERPKGSFSTLEIQRTEQGDSAMYLCASSFTSGNTGELFFGEGSRLTVL.

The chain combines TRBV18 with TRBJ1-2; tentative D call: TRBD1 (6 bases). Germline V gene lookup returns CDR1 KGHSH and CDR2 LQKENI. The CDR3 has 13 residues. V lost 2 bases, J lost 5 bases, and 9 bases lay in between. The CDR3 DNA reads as TGTGCCAGCTCACCAATGGACAGATATGGCTACACCTTC. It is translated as CASSPMDRYGYTF.

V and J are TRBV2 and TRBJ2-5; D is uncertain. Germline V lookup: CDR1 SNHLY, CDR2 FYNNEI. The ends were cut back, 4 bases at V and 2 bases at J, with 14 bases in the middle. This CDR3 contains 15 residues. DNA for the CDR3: TGTGCCAGCAGTGTGAGGAAAACGGAACAAGAGACCCAGTACTTC. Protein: CASSVRKTEQETQYF.

CDR3 sequence (DNA): TGTGCCATCGGGTCCCCGACAGGGGGGAGTGAAAAACTGTTTTTT. This encodes CAIGSPTGGSEKLFF. V gene TRBV10-3 combines with J gene TRBJ1-4, with 9 nucleotides matching TRBD1. Germline V gives CDR1 ENHRY, CDR2 SYGVKD. V lost 8 bases and J lost 7; bases outside the gene matches: 11. The CDR3 has 15 amino acids.

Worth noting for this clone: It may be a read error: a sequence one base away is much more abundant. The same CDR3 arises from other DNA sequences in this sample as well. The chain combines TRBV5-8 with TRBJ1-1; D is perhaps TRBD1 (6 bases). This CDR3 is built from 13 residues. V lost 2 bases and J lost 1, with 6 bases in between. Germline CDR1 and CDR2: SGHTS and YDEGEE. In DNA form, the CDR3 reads TGTGCCAGCAGCTTACAGGGGAACACTGAAGCTTTCTTT. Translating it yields CASSLQGNTEAFF. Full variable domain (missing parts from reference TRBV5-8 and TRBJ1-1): EAGVTQSPTHLIKTRGQQATLRCSPISGHTSVYWYQQALGLGLQFLLWYDEGEERNRGNFPPRFSGRQFPNYSSELNVNALELEDSALYLCASSLQGNTEAFFGQGTRLTVV.

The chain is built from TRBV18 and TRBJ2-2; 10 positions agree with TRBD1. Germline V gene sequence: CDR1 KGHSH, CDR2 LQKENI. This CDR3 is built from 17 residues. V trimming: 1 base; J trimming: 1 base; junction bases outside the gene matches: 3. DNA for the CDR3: TGTGCCAGCTCACCACGACAGGGGGCTCTGAACACCGGGGAGCTGTTTTTT. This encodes CASSPRQGALNTGELFF.

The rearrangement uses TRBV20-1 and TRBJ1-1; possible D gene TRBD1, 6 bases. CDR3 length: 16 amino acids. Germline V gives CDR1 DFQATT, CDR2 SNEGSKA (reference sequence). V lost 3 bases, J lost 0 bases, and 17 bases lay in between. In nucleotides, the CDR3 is TGCAGTGCTAGTAGACAGGCAGGCGGGGTGAACACTGAAGCTTTCTTT. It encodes CSASRQAGGVNTEAFF.

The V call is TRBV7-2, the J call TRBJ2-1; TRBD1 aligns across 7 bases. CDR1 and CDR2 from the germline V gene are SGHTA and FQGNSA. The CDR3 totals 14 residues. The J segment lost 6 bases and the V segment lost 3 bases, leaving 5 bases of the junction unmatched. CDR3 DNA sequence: TGTGCCAGCAGCTTTTATGCAGGGGGCAATGAGCAGTTCTTC. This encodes CASSFYAGGNEQFF.

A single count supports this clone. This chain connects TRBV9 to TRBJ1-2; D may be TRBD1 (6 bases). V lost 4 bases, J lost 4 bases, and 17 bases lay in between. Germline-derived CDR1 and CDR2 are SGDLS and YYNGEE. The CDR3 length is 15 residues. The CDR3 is CASSKVDSSPYGYTF. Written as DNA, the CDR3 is TGTGCCAGCAGCAAGGTGGACAGTTCCCCCTATGGCTACACCTTC.

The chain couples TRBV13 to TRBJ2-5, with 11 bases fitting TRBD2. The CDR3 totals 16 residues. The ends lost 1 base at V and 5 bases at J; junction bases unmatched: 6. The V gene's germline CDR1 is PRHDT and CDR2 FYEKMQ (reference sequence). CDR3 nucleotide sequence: TGTGCCAGCAGCTTAGAAAAGACTAGCGGGGCGGAGACCCAGTACTTC. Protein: CASSLEKTSGAETQYF.

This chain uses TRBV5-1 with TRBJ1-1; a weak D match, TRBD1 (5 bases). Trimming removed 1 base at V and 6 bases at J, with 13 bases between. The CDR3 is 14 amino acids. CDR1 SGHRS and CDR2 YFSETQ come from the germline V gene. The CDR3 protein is CASSLTGDSAEAFF. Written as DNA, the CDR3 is TGCGCCAGCAGCTTGACAGGCGACTCGGCTGAAGCTTTCTTT.

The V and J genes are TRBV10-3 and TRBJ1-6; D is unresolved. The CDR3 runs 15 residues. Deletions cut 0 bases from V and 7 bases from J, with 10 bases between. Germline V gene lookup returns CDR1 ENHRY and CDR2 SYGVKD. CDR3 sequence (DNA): TGTGCCATCAGTGAGTCGCGTAATGGGAATTCACCCCTCCACTTT. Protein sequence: CAISESRNGNSPLHF.

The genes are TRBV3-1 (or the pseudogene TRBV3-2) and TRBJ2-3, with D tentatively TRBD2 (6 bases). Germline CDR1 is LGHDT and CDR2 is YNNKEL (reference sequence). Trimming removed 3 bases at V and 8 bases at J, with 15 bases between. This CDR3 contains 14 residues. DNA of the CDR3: TGTGCCAGCAGCCACGGCGGGGAAGGTGGTACGCAGTATTTT. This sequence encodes CASSHGGEGGTQYF.

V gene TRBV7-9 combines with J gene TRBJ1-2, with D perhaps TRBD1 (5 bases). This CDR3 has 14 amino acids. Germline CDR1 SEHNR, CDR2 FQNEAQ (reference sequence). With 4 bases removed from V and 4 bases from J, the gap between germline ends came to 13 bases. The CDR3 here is CASSSRVLSYGYTF. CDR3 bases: TGTGCCAGCAGCTCCAGGGTTCTGAGCTATGGCTACACCTTC.

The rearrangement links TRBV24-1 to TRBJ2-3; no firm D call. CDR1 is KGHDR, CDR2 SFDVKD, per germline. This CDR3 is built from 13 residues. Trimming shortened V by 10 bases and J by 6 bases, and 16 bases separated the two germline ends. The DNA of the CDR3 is TGTGCCACGGCTGTGGGGAAAGCTGATACGCAGTATTTT. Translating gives CATAVGKADTQYF.

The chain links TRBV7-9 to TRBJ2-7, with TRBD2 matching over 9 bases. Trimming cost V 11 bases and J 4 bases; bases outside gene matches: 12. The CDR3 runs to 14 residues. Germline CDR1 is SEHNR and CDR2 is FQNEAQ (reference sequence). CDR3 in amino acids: CAVPHSGSRYEQYF. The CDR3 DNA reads TGTGCCGTACCTCATAGCGGGAGTAGGTACGAGCAGTACTTC.

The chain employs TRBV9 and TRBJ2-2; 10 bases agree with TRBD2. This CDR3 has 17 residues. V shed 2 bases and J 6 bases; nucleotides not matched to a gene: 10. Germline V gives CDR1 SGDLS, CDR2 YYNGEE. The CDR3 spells CASSVALAGVGPGELFF. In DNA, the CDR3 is TGTGCCAGCAGCGTGGCCCTAGCGGGAGTAGGGCCCGGGGAGCTGTTTTTT.

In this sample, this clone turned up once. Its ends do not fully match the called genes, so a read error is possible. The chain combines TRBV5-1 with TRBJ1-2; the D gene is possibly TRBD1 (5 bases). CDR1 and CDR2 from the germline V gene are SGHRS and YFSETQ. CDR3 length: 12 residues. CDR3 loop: CASSQWDGPLLF. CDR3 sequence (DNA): TGCGCCAGCAGCCAGTGGGACGGTCCCCTACTCTTC.

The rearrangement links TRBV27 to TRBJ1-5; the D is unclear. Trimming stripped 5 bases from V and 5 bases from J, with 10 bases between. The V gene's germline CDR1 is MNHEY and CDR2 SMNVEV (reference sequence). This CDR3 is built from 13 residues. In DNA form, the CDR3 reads TGTGCCAGCAGTCCAAGAAGGCATCAGCCCCAGCATTTT. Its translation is CASSPRRHQPQHF.

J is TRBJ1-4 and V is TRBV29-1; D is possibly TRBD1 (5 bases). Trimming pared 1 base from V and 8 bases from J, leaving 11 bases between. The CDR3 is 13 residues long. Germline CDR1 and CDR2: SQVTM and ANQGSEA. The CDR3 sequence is CSVEGQGAEKLFF. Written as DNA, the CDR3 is TGCAGCGTTGAAGGGCAGGGTGCGGAAAAACTGTTTTTT.

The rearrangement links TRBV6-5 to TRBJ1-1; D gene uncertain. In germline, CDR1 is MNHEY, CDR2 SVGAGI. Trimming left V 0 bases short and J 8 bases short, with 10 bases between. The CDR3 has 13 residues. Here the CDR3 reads CASSYSSRVEAFF. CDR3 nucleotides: TGTGCCAGCAGTTACTCGAGTAGGGTAGAAGCTTTCTTT.

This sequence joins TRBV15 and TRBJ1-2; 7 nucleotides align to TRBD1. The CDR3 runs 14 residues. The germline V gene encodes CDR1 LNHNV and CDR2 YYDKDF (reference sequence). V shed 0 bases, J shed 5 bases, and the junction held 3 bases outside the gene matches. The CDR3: CATSRDEQGYGYTF. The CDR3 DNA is TGTGCCACCAGCAGAGATGAACAGGGGTATGGCTACACCTTC.

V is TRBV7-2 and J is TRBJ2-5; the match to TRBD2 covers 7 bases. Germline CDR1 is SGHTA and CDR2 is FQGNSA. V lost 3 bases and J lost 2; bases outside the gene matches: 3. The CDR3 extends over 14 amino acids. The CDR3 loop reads CASSLNSGQETQYF. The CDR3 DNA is TGTGCCAGCAGCTTGAATAGCGGGCAAGAGACCCAGTACTTC.

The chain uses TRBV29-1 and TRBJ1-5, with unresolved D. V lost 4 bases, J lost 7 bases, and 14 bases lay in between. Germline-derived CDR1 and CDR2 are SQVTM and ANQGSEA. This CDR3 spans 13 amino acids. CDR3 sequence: CSVGGGVGQPQHF. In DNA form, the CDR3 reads TGCAGCGTTGGAGGTGGGGTTGGCCAGCCCCAGCATTTT. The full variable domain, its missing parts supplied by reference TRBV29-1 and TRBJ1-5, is SAVISQKPSRDICQRGTSLTIQCQVDSQVTMMFWYRQQPGQSLTLIATANQGSEATYESGFVIDKFPISRPNLTFSTLTVSNMSPEDSSIYLCSVGGGVGQPQHFGDGTRLSIL.

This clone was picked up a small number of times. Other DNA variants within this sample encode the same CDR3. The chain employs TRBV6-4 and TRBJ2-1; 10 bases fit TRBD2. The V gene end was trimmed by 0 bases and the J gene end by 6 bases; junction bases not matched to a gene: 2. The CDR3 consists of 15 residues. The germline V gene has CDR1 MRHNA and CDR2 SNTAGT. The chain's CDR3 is CASSDSSGGANEQFF. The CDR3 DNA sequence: TGTGCCAGCAGTGACTCAAGCGGGGGGGCCAATGAGCAGTTCTTC.

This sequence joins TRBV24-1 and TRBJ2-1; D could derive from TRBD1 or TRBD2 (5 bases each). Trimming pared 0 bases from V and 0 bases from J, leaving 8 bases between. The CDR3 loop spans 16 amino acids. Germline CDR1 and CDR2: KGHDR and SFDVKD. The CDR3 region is CATSDLRGDSYNEQFF. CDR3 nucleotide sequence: TGTGCCACCAGTGATTTGCGAGGGGACTCCTACAATGAGCAGTTCTTC.

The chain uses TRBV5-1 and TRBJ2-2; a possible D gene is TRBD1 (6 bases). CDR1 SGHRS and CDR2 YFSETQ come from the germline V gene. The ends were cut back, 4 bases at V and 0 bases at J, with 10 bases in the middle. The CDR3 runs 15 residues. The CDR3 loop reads CASSRWDTNTGELFF. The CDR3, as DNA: TGCGCCAGCAGCCGTTGGGACACGAACACCGGGGAGCTGTTTTTT.

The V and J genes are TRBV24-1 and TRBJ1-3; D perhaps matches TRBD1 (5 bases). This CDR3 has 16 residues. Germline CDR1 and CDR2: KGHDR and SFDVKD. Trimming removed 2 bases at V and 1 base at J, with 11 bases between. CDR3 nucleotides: TGTGCCACCAGTGATTCGGGGCCCTTTTCTGGAAACACCATATATTTT. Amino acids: CATSDSGPFSGNTIYF.

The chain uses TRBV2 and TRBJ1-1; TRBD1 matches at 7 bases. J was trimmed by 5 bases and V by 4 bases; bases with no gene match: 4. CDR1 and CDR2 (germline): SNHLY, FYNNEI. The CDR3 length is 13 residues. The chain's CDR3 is CASSGQGITEAFF. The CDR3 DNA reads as TGTGCCAGCAGTGGACAGGGAATAACTGAAGCTTTCTTT.

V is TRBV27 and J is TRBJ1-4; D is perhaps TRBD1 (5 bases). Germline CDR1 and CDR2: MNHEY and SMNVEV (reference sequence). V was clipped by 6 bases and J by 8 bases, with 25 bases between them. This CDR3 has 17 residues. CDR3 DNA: TGTGCCAGCAGAAACCGGGACCGGTCATACGGGGGGGAAAAACTGTTTTTT. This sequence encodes CASRNRDRSYGGEKLFF.

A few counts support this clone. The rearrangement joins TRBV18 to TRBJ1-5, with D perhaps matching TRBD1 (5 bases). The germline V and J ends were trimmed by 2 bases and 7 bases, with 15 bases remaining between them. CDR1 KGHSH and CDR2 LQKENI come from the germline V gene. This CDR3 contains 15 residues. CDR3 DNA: TGTGCCAGCTCACCAGACGCAGGGAGAAGACAGCCCCAGCATTTT. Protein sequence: CASSPDAGRRQPQHF.

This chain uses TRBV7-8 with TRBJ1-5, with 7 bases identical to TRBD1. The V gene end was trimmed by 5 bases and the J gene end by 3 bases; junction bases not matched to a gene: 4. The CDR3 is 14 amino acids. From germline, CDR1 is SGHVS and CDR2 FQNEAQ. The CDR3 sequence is CASSPGQYNQPQHF. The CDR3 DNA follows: TGTGCCAGCAGCCCGGGACAGTACAATCAGCCCCAGCATTTT.